This T cell receptor beta chain stems from a study of CD8 T cells in ankylosing spondylitis. Overall study findings and caveats: Relatively rare in peripheral blood, disease-linked clones were also CD8+. Apparently characteristic of ankylosing spondylitis blood was a TCR beta motif (about 8 highly homologous variants).

Comments on this clonotype: Antigen unknown.

V was clipped by 7 bases and J by 6 bases; unmatched bases: 9. CDR1 is MNHNS and CDR2 is SASEGT in the germline V gene. CDR3 length equals 14 residues. From the 5' RACE reads, TCRdb called clonotypes with MiXCR, one entry per CDR3 protein. Here the sample spans approximately 300,000 distinct CDR3 sequences, roughly 8% being singletons. The sequencing input was blood, either unsorted or a sorted T cell fraction (not recorded which). This chain uses TRBV6-1 with TRBJ2-1; 7 positions agree with TRBD2. This receptor was taken from a male donor with ankylosing spondylitis. CDR3 coding DNA: TGTGCCAGCACCGGCCAGCGGGGTATCAATGAGCAGTTCTTC. This encodes CASTGQRGINEQFF.